The text below deals with one T cell receptor beta chain. Its antigen is undetermined. TCRdb's copy holds only in-frame clones and misses some; the assay was immunoSEQ multiplex PCR. Counted here are approximately 28,000 clones, about 75% occurring once; the ten biggest clones make up around 6.9%. This sample is drawn from a study of vaccination effects on CD4 cells after COVID-19. Antigen-specific CD4+ T cells were expanded with viral peptide pools in the ViraFEST assay before sequencing. It was after approximately 11 days of culture that CD4+ T cells were isolated. All participants had two doses of either the BNT162b2 or mRNA-1273 vaccine. Vaccinated recipients, who were negative for nucleocapsid antibodies, had no history of SARS-CoV-2 infection. Cultures received IL-2 medium that replaced half the medium on days 3 and 7. V lost 2 bases and J lost 8; bases outside the gene matches: 1. Per germline, CDR1 MNHEY and CDR2 SVGAGI. This CDR3 spans 13 amino acids.

The sample consisted of CD4+ T cells from PBMCs cultured with SARS-CoV-2 spike peptides, taken after COVID-19 vaccination. The sequence was collected from a human donor who received a COVID-19 vaccine. Some clones in this sample may be carry-over from other donors' samples. This chain uses TRBV6-5 with TRBJ2-2; 8 nucleotides line up with TRBD1. The CDR3 DNA is TGTGCCAGCAGTTACCGGGACAGGGGGGAGCTGTTTTTT. This gives the protein CASSYRDRGELFF.